Following are 5 T cell receptor beta chains from one sample sequenced in a study of glioma-infiltrating T cells after dendritic cell vaccination. Profiling relied on immunoSEQ multiplex PCR, and the TCRdb table lists in-frame clones only, not all of them. This sample has fewer than 75,000 clones; about 85% occur once, and the top ten carry approximately 8.9%. Time point denoted: after dendritic cell vaccination, including at tumor progression/relapse. Sequences were derived from blood, sampled after dendritic cell vaccination. These receptors were collected from a human donor with glioblastoma.

The V and J genes are TRBV9 and TRBJ1-4; D is ambiguous. Germline assignment: CDR1 SGDLS and CDR2 YYNGEE. The CDR3 consists of 15 residues. V gave up 3 bases and J gave up 4 bases, with 13 bases separating them. The CDR3 nucleotides are TGTGCCAGCAGCGCCCGGGAGGGATTTAATGAAAAACTGTTTTTT. Its translation is CASSAREGFNEKLFF.

The CDR3 sequence: CSALSRKAFF. DNA of the CDR3: TGCAGTGCTTTGTCGAGAAAAGCTTTCTTT. The rearrangement joins TRBV20-1 to TRBJ1-1; D uncertain. The CDR3 is 10 residues long. The ends were cut back, 5 bases at V and 9 bases at J, with 10 bases in the middle. In germline, CDR1 is DFQATT, CDR2 SNEGSKA (reference sequence).

V usage is TRBV29-1 and J usage is TRBJ2-7; TRBD1 matches 8 bases. The CDR3 runs to 13 residues. The V gene's germline CDR1 is SQVTM and CDR2 ANQGSEA. Germline trimming cut 2 bases from V and 3 bases from J; bases unmatched to any gene: 3. The CDR3 DNA follows: TGCAGCGTTGAAACAGGGGGTCTCTACGAGCAGTACTTC. It is translated as CSVETGGLYEQYF.

This clone was detected only a few times. The gene calls are TRBV15 and TRBJ2-5, with TRBD1 as a possible D gene (5 bases). Looked up from germline, CDR1 is LNHNV and CDR2 is YYDKDF (reference sequence). V was cut by 0 bases and J by 0 bases, with 20 bases left in between. This CDR3 contains 19 residues. CDR3 amino acids: CATSRDWTQGTSYQETQYF. The DNA for the CDR3 is TGTGCCACCAGCAGAGATTGGACGCAGGGAACGTCGTACCAAGAGACCCAGTACTTC.

This clone is a singleton in its sample. This sequence joins TRBV6-6 and TRBJ2-3; 7 nucleotides match TRBD2. CDR1 is MNHNY, CDR2 SVGAGI, per germline (reference sequence). CDR3 length: 12 residues. J gave up 4 bases and V 8 bases, and 3 bases lay outside the gene matches. CDR3 region: CASGLVADTQYF. CDR3 nucleotide sequence: TGTGCCAGCGGACTAGTTGCAGATACGCAGTATTTT.